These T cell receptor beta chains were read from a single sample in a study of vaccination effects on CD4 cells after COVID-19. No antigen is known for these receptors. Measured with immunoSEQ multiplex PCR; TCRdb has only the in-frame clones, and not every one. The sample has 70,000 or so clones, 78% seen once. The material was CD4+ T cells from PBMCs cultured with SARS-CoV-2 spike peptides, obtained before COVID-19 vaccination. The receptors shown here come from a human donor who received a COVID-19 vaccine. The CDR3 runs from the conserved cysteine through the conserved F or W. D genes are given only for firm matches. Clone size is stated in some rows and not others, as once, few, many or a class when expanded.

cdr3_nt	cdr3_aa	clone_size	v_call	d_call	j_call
TGTGCCAGTAGCCCTGCTCTGGGGACTTCGAACACCGGGGAGCTGTTTTTT	CASSPALGTSNTGELFF	.	TRBV19	.	TRBJ2-2
TGTGCCAGCAGCCCACCCCCAGGGAGCTATGGCTACACCTTC	CASSPPPGSYGYTF	few	TRBV6-5	.	TRBJ1-2
TGTGCCAGCAATACAGACCGCTATGGCTACACCTTC	CASNTDRYGYTF	.	TRBV2	.	TRBJ1-2
TGTGCCATCAGTGCCTTATCTGGAAACACCATATATTTT	CAISALSGNTIYF	.	TRBV10-3	.	TRBJ1-3
TGTGCCAGCAGTTATACTAACTATGGCTACACCTTC	CASSYTNYGYTF	.	TRBV6-5	.	TRBJ1-2
TGTGCCAGCAGCCAATACTTATCAGTACAGGGGAATGAAAAACTGTTTTTT	CASSQYLSVQGNEKLFF	.	TRBV14	TRBD1	TRBJ1-4
TGCGCCAGCAGCCCTACAGGGAGCAATCAGCCCCAGCATTTT	CASSPTGSNQPQHF	.	TRBV5-1	.	TRBJ1-5
TGTGCCAGCAGCCGCCGCCAGGGCGCGAACACCGGGGAGCTGTTTTTT	CASSRRQGANTGELFF	.	TRBV7-6	.	TRBJ2-2
TGTGCCAGCAGTGTTCGGAGGGAATGGGGCACAGATACGCAGTATTTT	CASSVRREWGTDTQYF	.	TRBV2	.	TRBJ2-3
TGTGCCAGCAGTTACTCACAGGATCGACGGACCCAGCATTTT	CASSYSQDRRTQHF	few	TRBV6-2/TRBV6-3	.	TRBJ1-5
TGTGCCAGCAGCTTGGTAAGCCGGAACAATGAGCAGTTCTTC	CASSLVSRNNEQFF	.	TRBV5-6	.	TRBJ2-1
TGTGCCAGCAGGCCTGACAGGGGTGGAAACACCATATATTTT	CASRPDRGGNTIYF	.	TRBV6-5	TRBD1	TRBJ1-3
TGTGCCAGCAGTGACACCGGAAACACTGAAGCTTTCTTT	CASSDTGNTEAFF	once	TRBV6-4	.	TRBJ1-1
TGTGCCAGTGACGACAGGGAGACTCAGCCCCAGCATTTT	CASDDRETQPQHF	few	TRBV2	TRBD1	TRBJ1-5
TGTGCCAGCAGCCCCAGTCCCTCTAACTATGGCTACACCTTC	CASSPSPSNYGYTF	.	TRBV7-3	.	TRBJ1-2
TGCGCCAGCAGAACCGGGACACCGAACACCGGGGAGCTGTTTTTT	CASRTGTPNTGELFF	.	TRBV5-1	.	TRBJ2-2
TGCGCCAGCAGCTTGGGCGGCGGTACTAACTATGGCTACACCTTC	CASSLGGGTNYGYTF	.	TRBV5-1	.	TRBJ1-2
TGTGCCAGCAGCCCCGGCAAGGGGGGTGAAAAACTGTTTTTT	CASSPGKGGEKLFF	few	TRBV14	.	TRBJ1-4
TGTGCCAGCGTGACGGACAGACATATGAACACTGAAGCTTTCTTT	CASVTDRHMNTEAFF	few	TRBV2	.	TRBJ1-1
TGTGCCAGCAGCCAAGCCCATCCCGCCCAGTTCTTC	CASSQAHPAQFF	.	TRBV3-1/TRBV3-2	.	TRBJ2-1
TGTGCCTGGAGTGTATACCGGTGGACTCAGATTAATTCACCCCTCCACTTT	CAWSVYRWTQINSPLHF	.	TRBV30	.	TRBJ1-6
TGTGCCAGCACCCCGGCTAGCGGTCCCACCGGGGAGCTGTTTTTT	CASTPASGPTGELFF	.	TRBV3-1/TRBV3-2	TRBD2	TRBJ2-2
TGTGCCAGCAGTTCGAGGTATAGGCAGCCGGGAATAATGAACACTGAAGCTTTCTTT	CASSSRYRQPGIMNTEAFF	.	TRBV27	.	TRBJ1-1
TGTGCCAGCAGTTTAACTAGCGGGGGGCAAGAGACCCAGTACTTC	CASSLTSGGQETQYF	once	TRBV28	TRBD2	TRBJ2-5
TGTGCCAGCAGCCGCACCCCCAGGGATATCGATGGCTACACCTTC	CASSRTPRDIDGYTF	.	TRBV14	.	TRBJ1-2
TGCGCCAGCAGCCAACCGGACAGTGAAAAACTGTTTTTT	CASSQPDSEKLFF	.	TRBV4-1	.	TRBJ1-4
TGCGCCAGCAGCCAAGATGAAAGCGGGGGGTCCTACAATGAGCAGTTCTTC	CASSQDESGGSYNEQFF	.	TRBV4-1	TRBD2	TRBJ2-1
TGCGCCAGCAGCTTGGAGCAGGGTGCCGGGGAGCTGTTTTTT	CASSLEQGAGELFF	.	TRBV5-1	.	TRBJ2-2
TGTGCCAGTAGTAAGGGACAGGTGGGCACTGAAGCTTTCTTT	CASSKGQVGTEAFF	.	TRBV19	TRBD1	TRBJ1-1
TGTGCCAGCAGTTTAGAGATGGAGAAGGTCCACTTT	CASSLEMEKVHF	.	TRBV12-3/TRBV12-4	.	TRBJ1-6